A selection of T cell receptor beta chains follows, all from one sample in a study of Ad26.COV2.S vaccination and SARS-CoV-2 variants. Repertoires were generated with immunoSEQ multiplex PCR, while TCRdb's copy carries only in-frame clones and drops some. This sample has about 420,000 clones, with 88% found just once. The sequencing here drew on peripheral blood, taken in a trial of Ad26.COV2.S vaccine versus placebo. The receptors were gathered from a person aged 18-60 years who received the Ad26.COV2.S COVID-19 vaccine or a placebo. Both conserved end residues are part of each CDR3. The listing skips clone size in some rows; elsewhere it reads once, few, many or a size class.

abundance	j_gene	v_gene	CDR3aa
NA	TRBJ1-2	TRBV21-1	CASSPRDRLNYGYTF
NA	TRBJ2-5	TRBV19	CASRVGGQETQYF
NA	TRBJ2-5	TRBV19	CASSAGIGETQYF
NA	TRBJ2-7	TRBV2	CASSEVVRAYEQYF
NA	TRBJ2-1	TRBV30	CALRPGTMWQFF
NA	TRBJ1-4	TRBV2	CASIRGVPNEKLFF
once	TRBJ2-5	TRBV7-9	CASSLVGTWQKETQYF
NA	TRBJ2-5	TRBV2	CASKGGGQETQYF
many	TRBJ1-1	TRBV2	CASRMEREYSEAFF
NA	TRBJ2-7	TRBV19	CASSIGQGATYEQYF
NA	TRBJ1-6	TRBV6-2/TRBV6-3	CASSGQGNSPLHF
NA	TRBJ2-7	TRBV2	CASSEDSTYNYEQYF
NA	TRBJ2-7	TRBV11-2	CASGPGLAYEQYF
NA	TRBJ1-6	TRBV15	CATSRDGDSPLHF